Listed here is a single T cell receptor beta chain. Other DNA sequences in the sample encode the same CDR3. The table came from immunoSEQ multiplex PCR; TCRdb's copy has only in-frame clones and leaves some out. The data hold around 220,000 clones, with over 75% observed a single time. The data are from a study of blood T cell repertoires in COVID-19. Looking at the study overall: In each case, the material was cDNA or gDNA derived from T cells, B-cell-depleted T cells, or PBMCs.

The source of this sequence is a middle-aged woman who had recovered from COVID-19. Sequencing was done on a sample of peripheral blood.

DNA for the CDR3: TGTGCCAGCAGTTTGGGACTAGCGGGAGAGACCCAGTACTTC. This codes for CASSLGLAGETQYF. V gene TRBV7-2 combines with J gene TRBJ2-5; 12 nucleotides align to TRBD2. Germline lookup yields CDR1 SGHTA and CDR2 FQGNSA. The V and J ends lost 6 bases and 4 bases, in that order; junction bases with no gene match: 3. This CDR3 contains 14 residues.